These T cell receptor beta chains were read from a single sample in a study of T-cell reconstitution after alpha-beta-depleted transplantation in children. From the PCR reads, TCRdb called clonotypes with MiXCR, one entry per CDR3 protein. The data show roughly 200,000 distinct CDR3 sequences, roughly 7.5% seen once. Sequencing used PBMCs from the stem cell graft donor, obtained from the stem cell graft. The receptor source for this set is a human donor who donated a stem cell graft to a child with Wiskott-Aldrich syndrome. Both conserved end residues are part of each CDR3. D genes are given only for firm matches. Only part of the rows carry a size: once, few, many, or a class if the clone is expanded.

.,TRBJ2-7,many,TRBV6-2/TRBV6-3,TGTGCCAGCAGTATCACCGGGGCCGGGGGCGAGCAGTACTTC,CASSITGAGGEQYF
.,TRBJ1-5,many,TRBV20-1,TGCAGTGCTAGGGGGGGACTGAGCAATCAGCCCCAGCATTTT,CSARGGLSNQPQHF
.,TRBJ2-2,many,TRBV5-8,TGTGCCAGCAGTCGGGTGAACACCGGGGAGCTGTTTTTT,CASSRVNTGELFF
.,TRBJ2-1,many,TRBV10-3,TGTGCCATCAGTGAGTCGGGAAATGAGCAGTTCTTC,CAISESGNEQFF
TRBD1,TRBJ2-1,few,TRBV24-1,TGTGCCACCAGTGACGCGGTTGTCGGGACAGAAATCTACAATGAGCAGTTCTTC,CATSDAVVGTEIYNEQFF
.,TRBJ2-5,many,TRBV12-3/TRBV12-4,TGTGCCAGCAGTTATGGGGCCCTGCGAGAAGAGACCCAGTACTTC,CASSYGALREETQYF
TRBD1,TRBJ1-2,many,TRBV24-1,TGTGCCACCAGTGAGCTAGGACAGGGGGGGAACTATGGCTACACCTTC,CATSELGQGGNYGYTF
.,TRBJ2-7,few,TRBV11-2,TGTGCCAGCAGCCCCGGAAATTTGAGGTCCCCTTTAACCTACGAGCAGTACTTC,CASSPGNLRSPLTYEQYF
.,TRBJ2-3,few,TRBV5-1,TGCGCCAGCAGCTTGGTCCGTGGCTTACCTACGCAGTATTTT,CASSLVRGLPTQYF
.,TRBJ2-7,many,TRBV11-2,TGTGCCAGCAGCTTAGATCGCCACGAGCAGTACTTC,CASSLDRHEQYF
TRBD1,TRBJ2-7,.,TRBV5-4,TGTGCCAGCAGCTCCACCGGGACAGGGAACTACGAGCAGTACTTC,CASSSTGTGNYEQYF
.,TRBJ2-2,many,TRBV6-5,TGTGCCAGCAGTTACTCTCCCAGACGGCACACCGGGGAGCTGTTTTTT,CASSYSPRRHTGELFF
.,TRBJ2-3,few,TRBV20-1,TGCAGTGCCCACCGGACCCCGGTCACAGATACGCAGTATTTT,CSAHRTPVTDTQYF
.,TRBJ2-3,many,TRBV10-3,TGTGCCATCAGTGAAACCGGGATCCAGGTCGACACAGATACGCAGTATTTT,CAISETGIQVDTDTQYF
TRBD2,TRBJ2-3,many,TRBV29-1,TGCAGCGTTGAAAGTCCTAGCGGGGGTGCAGATACGCAGTATTTT,CSVESPSGGADTQYF
TRBD1,TRBJ2-3,.,TRBV7-2,TGTGCCAGCAGCTTTTATTCAGACAGGGGGGATACGCAGTATTTT,CASSFYSDRGDTQYF
.,TRBJ2-1,few,TRBV7-8,TGTGCCAGCAGCTTAGTGGCAGACTACAATGAGCAGTTCTTC,CASSLVADYNEQFF
.,TRBJ2-3,.,TRBV19,TGTGCCAGTTCTCGGACCAACACAGATACGCAGTATTTT,CASSRTNTDTQYF
.,TRBJ2-7,many,TRBV3-1,TGTGCCAGCAGCCAAAGGGCGCCTTGGGACGAGCAGTACTTC,CASSQRAPWDEQYF
.,TRBJ1-1,many,TRBV12-3/TRBV12-4,TGTGCCAGCAGCCTCCCGACAGCTATGAACACTGAAGCTTTCTTT,CASSLPTAMNTEAFF
.,TRBJ2-3,many,TRBV7-8,TGTGCCAGCAGCTTGGGTAGCGTAGGAGATACGCAGTATTTT,CASSLGSVGDTQYF
.,TRBJ2-1,many,TRBV20-1,TGCAGTGCCCCGACCTACAATGAGCAGTTCTTC,CSAPTYNEQFF
TRBD2,TRBJ2-1,.,TRBV7-2,TGTGCCAGCCGGGAGGCGGGAGGGCCGAATGAGCAGTTCTTC,CASREAGGPNEQFF
.,TRBJ2-7,few,TRBV5-6,TGTGCCAGCAGCTTGGAACGGGGGCGCGAGCAGTACTTC,CASSLERGREQYF
TRBD1,TRBJ1-2,many,TRBV20-1,TGCAGTGCTAGAAGGGACAGGGCTTCTAACTATGGCTACACCTTC,CSARRDRASNYGYTF
.,TRBJ2-2,many,TRBV12-3/TRBV12-4,TGTGCCAGCAGTTTCTTAGCAGGGACGGTGGCCGGGGAGCTGTTTTTT,CASSFLAGTVAGELFF
.,TRBJ1-2,many,TRBV6-6,TGTGCCAGCAGTCCCCTTATGGGCTACACCTTC,CASSPLMGYTF
TRBD1,TRBJ2-1,few,TRBV7-9,TGTGCCAGCAGCCCATACGACAGGGGGCGCACAGATGAGCAGTTCTTC,CASSPYDRGRTDEQFF
.,TRBJ2-7,.,TRBV11-2,TGTGCCAGCAGCTTAGTTCCCGGCGAGCAGTACTTC,CASSLVPGEQYF
TRBD1,TRBJ2-7,many,TRBV9,TGTGCCAGCAGCGGAGGGGACAGAGACTACGAGCAGTACTTC,CASSGGDRDYEQYF
.,TRBJ1-6,many,TRBV20-1,TGCAGTGGATATTTGGGTAGGGATTCACCCCTCCACTTT,CSGYLGRDSPLHF
.,TRBJ2-7,many,TRBV29-1,TGCAGCGTTAGGGGTACCTACGAGCAGTACTTC,CSVRGTYEQYF